These 3 T cell receptor beta chains came from one sample sequenced in a study of cytomegalovirus exposure and HLA in healthy donors. The PCR had 60 Vbeta and 13 Jbeta primers. Assay: immunoSEQ multiplex PCR; the TCRdb copy retains only in-frame clones and omits some. The table lists under 300,000 clones, roughly 70% of them singletons. The sequenced sample consisted of PBMCs. The source of these receptors is a female donor in good health and CMV-seronegative.

The J gene is TRBJ2-1, the V gene TRBV5-1, with a tentative D call TRBD2 (5 bases). The V gene's germline CDR1 is SGHRS and CDR2 YFSETQ. Between the trimmed V and J ends, which lost 2 bases and 5 bases, there was a span of 11 bases. The CDR3 is 14 residues long. The CDR3 spells CASSLMSGNNEQFF. CDR3 DNA: TGCGCCAGCAGCTTAATGTCGGGGAACAATGAGCAGTTCTTC.

The chain employs TRBV14 and TRBJ1-5, with 8 bases that match TRBD1. CDR1 is SGHDN and CDR2 is FVKESK in the germline V gene. The CDR3 contains 13 residues. V dropped 4 bases and J dropped 10; count of bases not matched to a gene: 6. The CDR3 reads CASSRNAGGPQHF. DNA for the CDR3: TGTGCCAGCAGCCGAAACGCAGGGGGCCCCCAGCATTTT.

This rearrangement joins TRBV7-9 to TRBJ1-4, with 10 bases matching TRBD1. CDR1 and CDR2 (germline): SEHNR, FQNEAQ (reference sequence). The J segment lost 7 bases and the V segment lost 5 bases, leaving 7 bases of the junction unmatched. The CDR3 is 15 amino acids. The CDR3 DNA reads as TGTGCCAGCAGCCCGACAGGGGGCATAGGTGAAAAACTGTTTTTT. Protein: CASSPTGGIGEKLFF.